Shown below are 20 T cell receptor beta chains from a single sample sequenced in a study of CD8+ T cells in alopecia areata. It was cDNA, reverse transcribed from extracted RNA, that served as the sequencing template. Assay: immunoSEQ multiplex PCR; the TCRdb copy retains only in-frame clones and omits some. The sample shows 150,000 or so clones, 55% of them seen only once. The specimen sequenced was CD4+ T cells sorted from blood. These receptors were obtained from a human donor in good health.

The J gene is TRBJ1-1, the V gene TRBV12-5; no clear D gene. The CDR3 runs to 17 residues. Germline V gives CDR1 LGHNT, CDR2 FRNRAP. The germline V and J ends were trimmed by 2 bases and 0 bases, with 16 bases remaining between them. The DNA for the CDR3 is TGTGCTAGTGGTTTGATTTTGGGAAGTGGGATGAACACTGAAGCTTTCTTT. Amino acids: CASGLILGSGMNTEAFF.

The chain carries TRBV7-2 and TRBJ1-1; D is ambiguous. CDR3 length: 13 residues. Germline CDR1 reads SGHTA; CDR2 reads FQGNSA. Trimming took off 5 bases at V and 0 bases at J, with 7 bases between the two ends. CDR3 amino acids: CASSVRMNTEAFF. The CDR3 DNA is TGTGCCAGCAGCGTCCGGATGAACACTGAAGCTTTCTTT.

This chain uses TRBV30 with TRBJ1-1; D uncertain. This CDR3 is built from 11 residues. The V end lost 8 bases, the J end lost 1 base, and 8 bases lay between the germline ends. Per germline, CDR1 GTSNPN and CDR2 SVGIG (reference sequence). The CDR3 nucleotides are TGTGCCGGACCGCCGAACACTGAAGCTTTCTTT. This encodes CAGPPNTEAFF.

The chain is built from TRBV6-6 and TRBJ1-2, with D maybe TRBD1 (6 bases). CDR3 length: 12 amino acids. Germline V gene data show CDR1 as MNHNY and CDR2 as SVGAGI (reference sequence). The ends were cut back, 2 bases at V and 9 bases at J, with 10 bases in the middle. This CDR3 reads CASSYNRESYTF. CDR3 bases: TGTGCCAGCAGTTACAACAGGGAGAGCTACACCTTC.

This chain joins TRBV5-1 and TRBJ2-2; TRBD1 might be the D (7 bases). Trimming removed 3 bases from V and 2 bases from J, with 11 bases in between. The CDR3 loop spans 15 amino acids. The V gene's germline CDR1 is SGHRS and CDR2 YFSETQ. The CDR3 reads CASSWRDRNTGELFF. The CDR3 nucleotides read TGCGCCAGCAGCTGGAGGGACAGAAACACCGGGGAGCTGTTTTTT.

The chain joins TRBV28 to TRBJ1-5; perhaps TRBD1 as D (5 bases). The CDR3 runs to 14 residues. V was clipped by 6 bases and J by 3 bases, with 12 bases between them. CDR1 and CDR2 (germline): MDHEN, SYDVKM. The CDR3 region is CASSGGTLNQPQHF. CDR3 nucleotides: TGTGCCAGCAGCGGCGGGACTCTCAATCAGCCCCAGCATTTT.

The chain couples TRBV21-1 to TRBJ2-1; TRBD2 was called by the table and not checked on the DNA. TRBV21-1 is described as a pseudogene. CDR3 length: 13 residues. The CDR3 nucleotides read TGTGCCAGCAACCCTAGCGGGATGAATGAGCAGTTCTTC. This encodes CASNPSGMNEQFF.

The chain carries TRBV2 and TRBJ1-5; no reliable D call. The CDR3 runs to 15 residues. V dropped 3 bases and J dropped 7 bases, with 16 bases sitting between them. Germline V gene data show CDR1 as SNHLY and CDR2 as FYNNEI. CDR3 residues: CASSEGSLNLQPQHF. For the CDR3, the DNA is TGTGCCAGCAGTGAGGGTTCCCTGAACCTCCAGCCCCAGCATTTT.

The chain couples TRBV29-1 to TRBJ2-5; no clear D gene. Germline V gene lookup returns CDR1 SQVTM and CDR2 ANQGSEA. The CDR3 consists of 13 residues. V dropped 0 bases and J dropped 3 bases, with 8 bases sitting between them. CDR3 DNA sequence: TGCAGCGTTGAAGAACTCCAGAAAGAGACCCAGTACTTC. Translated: CSVEELQKETQYF.

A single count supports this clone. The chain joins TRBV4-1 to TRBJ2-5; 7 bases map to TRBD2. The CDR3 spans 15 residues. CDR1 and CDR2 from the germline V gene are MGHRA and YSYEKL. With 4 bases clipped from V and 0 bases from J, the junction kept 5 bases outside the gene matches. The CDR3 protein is CASSRTGTNQETQYF. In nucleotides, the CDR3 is TGCGCCAGCAGCCGAACGGGGACTAACCAAGAGACCCAGTACTTC.

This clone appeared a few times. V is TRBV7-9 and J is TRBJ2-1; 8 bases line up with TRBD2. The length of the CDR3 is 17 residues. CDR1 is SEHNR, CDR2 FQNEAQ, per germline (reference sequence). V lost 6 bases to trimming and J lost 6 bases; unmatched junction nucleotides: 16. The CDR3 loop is CASRSQQLSSGTNEQFF. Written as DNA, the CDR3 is TGTGCCAGCAGATCGCAGCAGCTTAGTAGCGGGACCAATGAGCAGTTCTTC. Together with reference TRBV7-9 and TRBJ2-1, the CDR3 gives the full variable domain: DTGVSQNPRHKITKRGQNVTFRCDPISEHNRLYWYRQTLGQGPEFLTYFQNEAQLEKSRLLSDRFSAERPKGSFSTLEIQRTEQGDSAMYLCASRSQQLSSGTNEQFFGPGTRLTVL.

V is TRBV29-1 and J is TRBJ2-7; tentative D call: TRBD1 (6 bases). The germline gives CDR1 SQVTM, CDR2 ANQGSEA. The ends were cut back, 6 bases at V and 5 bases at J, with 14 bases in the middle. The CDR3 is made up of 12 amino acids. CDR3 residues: CSVTGRVHEQYF. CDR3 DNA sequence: TGCAGCGTGACAGGTCGTGTCCACGAGCAGTACTTC.

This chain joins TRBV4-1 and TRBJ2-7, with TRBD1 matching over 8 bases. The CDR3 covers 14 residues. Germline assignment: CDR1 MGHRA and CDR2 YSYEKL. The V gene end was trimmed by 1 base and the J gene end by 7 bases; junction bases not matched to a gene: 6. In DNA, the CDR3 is TGCGCCAGCAGCCAAGCCAGGGGGCAGGGGGAGCAGTACTTC. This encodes CASSQARGQGEQYF.

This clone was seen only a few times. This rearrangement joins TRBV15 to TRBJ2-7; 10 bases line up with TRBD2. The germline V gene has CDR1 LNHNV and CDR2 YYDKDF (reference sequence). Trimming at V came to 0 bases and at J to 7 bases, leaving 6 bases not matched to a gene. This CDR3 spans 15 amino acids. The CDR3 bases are TGTGCCACCAGCAGAGACCCAGCGGGAGGGGGAGAGCAGTACTTC. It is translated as CATSRDPAGGGEQYF.

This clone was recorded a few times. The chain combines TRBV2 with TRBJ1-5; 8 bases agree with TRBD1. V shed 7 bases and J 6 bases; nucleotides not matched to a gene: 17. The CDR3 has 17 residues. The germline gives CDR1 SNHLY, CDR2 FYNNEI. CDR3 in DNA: TGTGCCAGCACCGAGGGGACCCATGACAGGGGCGGTCAGCCCCAGCATTTT. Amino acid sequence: CASTEGTHDRGGQPQHF.

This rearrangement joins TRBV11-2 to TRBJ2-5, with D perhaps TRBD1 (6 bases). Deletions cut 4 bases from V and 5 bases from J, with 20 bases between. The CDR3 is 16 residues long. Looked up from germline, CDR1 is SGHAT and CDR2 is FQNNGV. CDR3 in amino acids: CASSSGQSPVGETQYF. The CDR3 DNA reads TGTGCCAGCAGCTCCGGACAGTCACCTGTGGGGGAGACCCAGTACTTC.

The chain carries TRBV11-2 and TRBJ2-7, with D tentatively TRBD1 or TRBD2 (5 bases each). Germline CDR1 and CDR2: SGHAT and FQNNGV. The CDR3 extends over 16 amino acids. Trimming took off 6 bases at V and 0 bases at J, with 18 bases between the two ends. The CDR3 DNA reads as TGTGCCAGCAGAGAACTTCGAGGGGTCGGCTCCTACGAGCAGTACTTC. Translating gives CASRELRGVGSYEQYF. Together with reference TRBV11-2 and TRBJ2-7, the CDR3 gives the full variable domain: EAGVAQSPRYKIIEKRQSVAFWCNPISGHATLYWYQQILGQGPKLLIQFQNNGVVDDSQLPKDRFSAERLKGVDSTLKIQPAKLEDSAVYLCASRELRGVGSYEQYFGPGTRLTVT.

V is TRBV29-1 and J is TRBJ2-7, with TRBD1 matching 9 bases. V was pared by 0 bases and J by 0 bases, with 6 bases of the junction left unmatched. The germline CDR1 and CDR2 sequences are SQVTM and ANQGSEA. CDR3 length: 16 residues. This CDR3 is CSVEDRRDRDSYEQYF. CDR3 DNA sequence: TGCAGCGTTGAAGATCGGCGGGACAGGGACTCCTACGAGCAGTACTTC.

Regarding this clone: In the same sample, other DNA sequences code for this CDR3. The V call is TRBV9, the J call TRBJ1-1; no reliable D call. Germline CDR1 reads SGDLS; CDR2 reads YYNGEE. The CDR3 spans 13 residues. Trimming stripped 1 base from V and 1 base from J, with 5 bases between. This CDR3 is CASSVLENTEAFF. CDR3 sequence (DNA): TGTGCCAGCAGCGTATTAGAGAACACTGAAGCTTTCTTT.

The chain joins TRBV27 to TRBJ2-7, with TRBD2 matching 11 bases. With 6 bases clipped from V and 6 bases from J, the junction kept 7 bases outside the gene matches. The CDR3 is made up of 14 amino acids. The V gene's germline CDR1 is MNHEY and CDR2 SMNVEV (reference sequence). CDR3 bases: TGTGCCAGCAGGAAGACTAGCGGGAATAGCGAGCAGTACTTC. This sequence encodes CASRKTSGNSEQYF.